This TCR beta chain was profiled in a study of T cells in Graves' hyperthyroidism and ophthalmopathy. Researchers took RNA transcripts and amplified the TCR beta CDR3 regions from them. TCR CDR3 regions were first amplified by RT-PCR with HTBI primers. MiXCR, run by TCRdb on the multiplex PCR reads, gives a single entry per CDR3 protein. The data contain roughly 400,000 distinct CDR3 sequences, more than 12% of them singletons. The receptor's source is a man aged 45-65 years with Graves' ophthalmopathy. The sample comprised blood.

The DNA of the CDR3 is TGTGCCAGTAGTATAGGCCCCCGGGACAGACCTGACACCTTC. Its translation: CASSIGPRDRPDTF. The chain joins TRBV19 to TRBJ1-2; 7 bases line up with TRBD1. Germline-derived CDR1 and CDR2 are LNHDA and SQIVND (reference sequence). The CDR3 covers 14 residues. The V segment lost 1 base and the J segment 12 bases; nucleotides outside the gene matches: 11.